These T cell receptor beta chains were read from a single sample in a study of tissue T cells after allogeneic stem cell transplantation. Sequencing used immunoSEQ multiplex PCR; TCRdb keeps in-frame clones, though not all of them. The sample has about a thousand clones; around 80% are singletons. The starting material was spleen tissue, obtained at autopsy. Source of these receptors: a female patient aged 18 to 49 with steroid-refractory graft-versus-host disease after an allogeneic stem cell transplant. Some of the T cells may derive from the graft donor. The CDR3 runs from the conserved cysteine through the conserved F or W. D genes are given only for firm matches. Part of the rows lack a size; the others show once, few, many or a class for expanded clones.

V	J	size	D	DNA	CDR3
TRBV2	TRBJ1-3	NA	TRBD1	TGTGCCAGCAGTGACAGGGGGCTTCCTGGAAACACCATATATTTT	CASSDRGLPGNTIYF
TRBV21-1	TRBJ1-1	NA	NA	TGTGCCAGCAGCACCAACAGGGTTAGAATATCGAACACTGAAGCTTTCTTT	CASSTNRVRISNTEAFF
TRBV6-1	TRBJ1-4	NA	NA	TGTGCCAGCAGTGAAGGGGCAGCTTGGGAAAAACTGTTTTTT	CASSEGAAWEKLFF
TRBV5-1	TRBJ1-2	NA	NA	TGCGCCAGCAGCTTTACTAACTATGGCTACACCTTC	CASSFTNYGYTF
TRBV19	TRBJ1-1	NA	NA	TGTGCCAGTAGTATATACCCGTCGTTCCGGCTTTCTGAAGCTTTCTTT	CASSIYPSFRLSEAFF
TRBV2	TRBJ1-6	once	TRBD1	TGTGCCAGCACGGGGGACAGGAACCGGTCCTATAATTCACCCCTCCACTTT	CASTGDRNRSYNSPLHF
TRBV5-1	TRBJ1-2	once	NA	TGCGCCAGCAGCTTCGTCGGGCAGAACTATGGCTACACCTTC	CASSFVGQNYGYTF
TRBV7-9	TRBJ2-1	NA	TRBD2	TGTGCCAGCAGCATCACCTTTAGGACTAGGCTCTACAATGAGCAGTTCTTC	CASSITFRTRLYNEQFF
TRBV5-1	TRBJ2-5	NA	NA	TGCGCCAGCAGCTTGCTCAAAGAGACCCAGTACTTC	CASSLLKETQYF
TRBV10-2	TRBJ1-6	few	TRBD1	TGCGCCAGCAGTAAATCTCAGACAGGGAGTAATTCACCCCTCCACTTT	CASSKSQTGSNSPLHF
TRBV6-1	TRBJ2-2	NA	NA	TGTGCCAGCAGTGAAGCGGAGGTGAGCGGTCGAACCGGGGAGCTGTTTTTT	CASSEAEVSGRTGELFF
TRBV28	TRBJ1-6	NA	NA	TGTGCCAGCAGTGTCCCGGGTCCCAATTCACCCCTCCACTTT	CASSVPGPNSPLHF
TRBV6-5	TRBJ2-3	NA	NA	TGTGCCAGCAGCCTGGACGGAGATACGCAGTATTTT	CASSLDGDTQYF
TRBV27	TRBJ2-3	NA	NA	TGTGCCAGCAGTTTAGAGGGCAGGGAAAGCACAGATACGCAGTATTTT	CASSLEGRESTDTQYF
TRBV5-5	TRBJ2-3	NA	NA	TGTGCCAGCAGCCTGTTCACGGGACACTTTTCCCCCGCAGATACGCAGTATTTT	CASSLFTGHFSPADTQYF
TRBV13	TRBJ1-5	few	TRBD1	TGTGCCAGCAGCAACACAGGGGACAATCAGCCCCAGCATTTT	CASSNTGDNQPQHF
TRBV28	TRBJ1-4	NA	TRBD1	TGTGCCAGCAGAAACGACAGGGGCCGCGGGGAGAGGGAAAAACTGTTTTTT	CASRNDRGRGEREKLFF
TRBV27	TRBJ2-3	NA	NA	TGTGCCAGCAGTCTAGGAGGCAACACAGATACGCAGTATTTT	CASSLGGNTDTQYF
TRBV9	TRBJ2-1	few	NA	TGTGCCAGCAGCACTAGGGGGTGGCCTTACAATGAGCAGTTCTTC	CASSTRGWPYNEQFF
TRBV5-1	TRBJ2-7	NA	NA	TGCGCCAGCAGCTTGCAGGCGGGGAACGAGCAGTACTTC	CASSLQAGNEQYF
TRBV15	TRBJ2-7	NA	NA	TGTGCCACCAGCACCTCCAGGGACTCCTACGAGCAGTACTTC	CATSTSRDSYEQYF
TRBV6-6	TRBJ1-2	NA	NA	TGTGCCAGCAGTTACGCCGGGGGAAGGTCTAACTATGGCTACACCTTC	CASSYAGGRSNYGYTF
TRBV7-6	TRBJ1-5	once	NA	TGTGCCAGCAGCTTAGATACAGGGATCAATCAGCCCCAGCATTTT	CASSLDTGINQPQHF
TRBV4-1	TRBJ2-7	NA	TRBD1	TGCGCCAGCAGCCAGGGCCACAGGGGGAGTCCCTACGAGCAGTACTTC	CASSQGHRGSPYEQYF
TRBV19	TRBJ1-2	NA	NA	TGTGCCAGCGCAGGGAACTATGGCTACACCTTC	CASAGNYGYTF
TRBV6-5	TRBJ2-7	NA	NA	TGTGCCAGCAACCCAGGGGGAGGGCCGGAGCAGTACTTC	CASNPGGGPEQYF
TRBV4-1	TRBJ2-2	few	NA	TGCGCCAGCAGCCAAAGGACAGATGAGCCGGGTCGTACCGGGGAGCTGTTTTTT	CASSQRTDEPGRTGELFF
TRBV4-1	TRBJ1-6	NA	NA	TGCGCCAGCAGCCAAGGCCCAGGGGCAGGTTCACCCCTCCACTTT	CASSQGPGAGSPLHF
TRBV7-6	TRBJ2-5	NA	NA	TGTGCCAGCAGCTTAACACAGCCTTCAGACCAGTACTTC	CASSLTQPSDQYF
TRBV27	TRBJ2-4	NA	NA	TGTGCCAGCCGGCGGGATGGCGGAACCAAAAACATTCAGTACTTC	CASRRDGGTKNIQYF
TRBV5-1	TRBJ2-3	NA	NA	TGCGCCAGCAGCTTGCTGGGAGGCGGGTCAGATACGCAGTATTTT	CASSLLGGGSDTQYF
TRBV23-1	TRBJ2-3	NA	TRBD2	TGCGCCAGCAGTCAATCTCCCAGCGGGGTGCAGGATACGCAGTATTTT	CASSQSPSGVQDTQYF
TRBV5-1	TRBJ2-3	NA	TRBD2	TGCGCCAGCAGATTAGCGGGGGGGCCATATACGCAGTATTTT	CASRLAGGPYTQYF
TRBV12-3/TRBV12-4	TRBJ2-3	NA	NA	TGTGCCAGCAGCCTTTACACAGATACGCAGTATTTT	CASSLYTDTQYF
TRBV7-9	TRBJ2-7	NA	NA	TGTGCCAGCAGCCTTGGCCCCGAGCAGTACTTC	CASSLGPEQYF